A single sample gave rise to the 10 T cell receptor beta chains below, sequenced in a study of blood T cell repertoires in COVID-19. Sequenced by immunoSEQ multiplex PCR; TCRdb stores in-frame clones only, minus some. The repertoire holds roughly 30,000 clones, with roughly 90% as singletons. Sequencing input: peripheral blood. These receptor sequences come from a human donor in a cohort sampled during active COVID-19.

The V gene is TRBV6-6, the J gene TRBJ2-3, with TRBD2 as a possible D gene (6 bases). Trimming pared 4 bases from V and 1 base from J, leaving 15 bases between. The germline CDR1 and CDR2 sequences are MNHNY and SVGAGI (reference sequence). The CDR3 has 16 amino acids. The CDR3 coding sequence is TGTGCCAGCAGTTCGAAGACGGAGGGGCGCACAGATACGCAGTATTTT. Protein product: CASSSKTEGRTDTQYF.

This clone has just one count. The chain carries TRBV6-5 and TRBJ2-5; 9 bases fit TRBD1. V shed 6 bases and J 13 bases; nucleotides not matched to a gene: 12. This CDR3 is 13 amino acids long. CDR1 is MNHEY and CDR2 is SVGAGI in the germline V gene. CDR3 amino acids: CASSQNGQGWLYF. The CDR3, as DNA: TGTGCCAGCAGCCAGAACGGACAGGGGTGGCTGTACTTC.

This sequence joins TRBV7-8 and TRBJ2-3, with TRBD2 identical over 12 bases. The CDR3 contains 17 residues. The V segment lost 2 bases and the J segment 4 bases; nucleotides outside the gene matches: 7. Germline values: CDR1 SGHVS, CDR2 FQNEAQ. The CDR3, as DNA: TGTGCCAGCAGCTTATTTCTAGCGGGGGGGCGGGCAGATACGCAGTATTTT. Protein: CASSLFLAGGRADTQYF.

V gene TRBV27 combines with J gene TRBJ1-1; no clear D gene. Between the trimmed V and J ends, which lost 2 bases and 5 bases, there was a span of 9 bases. CDR3 length: 13 amino acids. Germline loops: CDR1 MNHEY, CDR2 SMNVEV (reference sequence). CDR3 coding DNA: TGTGCCAGCAGTTTACCGGGGAATACTGAAGCTTTCTTT. Protein product: CASSLPGNTEAFF.

The chain combines TRBV6-5 with TRBJ2-5; 8 nucleotides match TRBD2. V trimming: 6 bases; J trimming: 5 bases; junction bases outside the gene matches: 8. This CDR3 contains 14 residues. Germline V gene data show CDR1 as MNHEY and CDR2 as SVGAGI. CDR3 amino acids: CASRLRGGRETQYF. The CDR3 DNA follows: TGTGCCAGCAGACTCCGGGGGGGCCGGGAGACCCAGTACTTC.

The chain links TRBV6-6 to TRBJ2-3; TRBD1 matches 9 bases. Germline V gene lookup returns CDR1 MNHNY and CDR2 SVGAGI (reference sequence). CDR3 length equals 16 residues. V lost 4 bases and J lost 4; bases outside the gene matches: 9. For the CDR3, the DNA is TGTGCCAGCAGTTCAACGCGAACAGGGGGCGCAGATACGCAGTATTTT. It encodes CASSSTRTGGADTQYF.

This clone has only a few counts. The chain uses TRBV13 and TRBJ2-5, with a possible D match to TRBD2 (6 bases). CDR1 PRHDT and CDR2 FYEKMQ come from the germline V gene (reference sequence). V lost 0 bases to trimming and J lost 0 bases, with 8 bases between them. CDR3 length: 15 residues. This CDR3 is CASSLGGDYQETQYF. CDR3 in DNA: TGTGCCAGCAGCTTAGGCGGGGACTACCAAGAGACCCAGTACTTC.

The chain combines TRBV9 with TRBJ2-7, with TRBD2 as a possible D gene (5 bases). From germline, CDR1 is SGDLS and CDR2 YYNGEE. Trimming stripped 2 bases from V and 1 base from J, with 10 bases between. This CDR3 is 14 amino acids long. CDR3 nucleotides: TGTGCCAGCAGCGTGTACGGGGTATCCTACGAGCAGTACTTC. Translating it yields CASSVYGVSYEQYF.

The V gene is TRBV3-1 (or the pseudogene TRBV3-2), the J gene TRBJ2-1, with a weak D call TRBD1 (6 bases). The CDR3 runs to 15 residues. Between the trimmed V and J ends, which lost 1 base and 8 bases, there was a span of 15 bases. CDR1 and CDR2 from the germline V gene are LGHDT and YNNKEL (reference sequence). CDR3 in amino acids: CASSQATQGFDEQFF. Here the CDR3 DNA reads TGTGCCAGCAGCCAAGCCACTCAGGGGTTCGATGAGCAGTTCTTC.

DNA of the CDR3: TGTGCCAGCAGCTCTTGGACAGGCACAGATACGCAGTATTTT. This codes for CASSSWTGTDTQYF. The V gene is TRBV5-5, the J gene TRBJ2-3, with D perhaps matching TRBD1 (6 bases). V was cut by 3 bases and J by 1 base, with 9 bases left in between. The V gene's germline CDR1 is SGHKS and CDR2 YYEKEE (reference sequence). This CDR3 spans 14 amino acids.